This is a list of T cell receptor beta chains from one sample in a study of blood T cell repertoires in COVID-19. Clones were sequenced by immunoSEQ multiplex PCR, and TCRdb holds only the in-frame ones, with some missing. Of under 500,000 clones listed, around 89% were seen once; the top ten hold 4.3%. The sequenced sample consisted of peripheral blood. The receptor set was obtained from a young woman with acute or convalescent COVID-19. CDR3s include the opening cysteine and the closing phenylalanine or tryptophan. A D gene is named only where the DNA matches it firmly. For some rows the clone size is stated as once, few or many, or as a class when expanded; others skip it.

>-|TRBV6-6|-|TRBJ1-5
CASSNGGNQPQHF
TGTGCCAGCAGCAACGGGGGGAATCAGCCCCAGCATTTT
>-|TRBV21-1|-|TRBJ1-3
CASSKAEQGNCSGNTIYF
TGTGCCAGCAGCAAAGCCGAACAGGGCAATTGTTCTGGAAACACCATATATTTT
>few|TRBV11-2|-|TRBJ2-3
CASSSNGGRTDTQYF
TGTGCCAGCAGCTCTAACGGGGGGCGCACAGATACGCAGTATTTT
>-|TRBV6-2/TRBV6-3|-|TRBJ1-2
CASSSQGYGYTF
TGTGCCAGCAGTTCACAGGGATACGGCTACACCTTC
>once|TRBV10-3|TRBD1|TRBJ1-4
CAISVGTGEKLFF
TGTGCCATCAGTGTAGGGACAGGGGAAAAACTGTTTTTT
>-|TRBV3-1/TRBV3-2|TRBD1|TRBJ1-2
CASSQGRGTGGESTYGYTF
TGTGCCAGCAGCCAAGGAAGGGGGACAGGGGGCGAGTCAACCTATGGCTACACCTTC
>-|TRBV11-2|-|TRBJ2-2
CASSLGGKNTGELFF
TGTGCCAGCAGCTTAGGAGGGAAGAACACCGGGGAGCTGTTTTTT
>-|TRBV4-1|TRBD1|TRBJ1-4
CASSQDEKTGSWPKDEKLFF
TGCGCCAGCAGCCAAGATGAGAAGACAGGGTCTTGGCCAAAGGATGAAAAACTGTTTTTT
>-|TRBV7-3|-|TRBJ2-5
CASSPDGGQETQYF
TGTGCCAGCAGCCCCGACGGAGGACAAGAGACCCAGTACTTC
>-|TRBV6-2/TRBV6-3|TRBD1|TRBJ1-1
CASSYQTGGRLLNTEAFF
TGTGCCAGCAGTTACCAGACAGGGGGCCGCCTTTTGAACACTGAAGCTTTCTTT
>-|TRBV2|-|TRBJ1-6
CASSVEGSYNSPLHF
TGTGCCAGCAGCGTGGAGGGGTCCTATAATTCACCCCTCCACTTT
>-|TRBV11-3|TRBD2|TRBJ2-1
CASSSRTSGLNEQFF
TGTGCCAGCAGCTCTCGGACTAGCGGACTTAATGAGCAGTTCTTC
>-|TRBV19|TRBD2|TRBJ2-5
CASSTSGGMGETQYF
TGTGCCAGTAGTACTAGCGGGGGGATGGGGGAGACCCAGTACTTC
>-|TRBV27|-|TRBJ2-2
CASSPYRATGELFF
TGTGCCAGCAGTCCATACAGGGCCACCGGGGAGCTGTTTTTT
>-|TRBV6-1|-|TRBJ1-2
CASSETVYGYTF
TGTGCCAGCAGTGAAACTGTCTATGGCTACACCTTC
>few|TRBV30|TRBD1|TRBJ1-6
CAWREGAHSPLHF
TGTGCCTGGAGGGAGGGGGCCCATTCACCCCTCCACTTT
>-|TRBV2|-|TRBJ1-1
CASTYGRNTEAFF
TGTGCCAGCACCTACGGGAGGAACACCGAAGCTTTCTTT
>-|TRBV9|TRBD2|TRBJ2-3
CASSAPLAGGNTDTQYF
TGTGCCAGCAGCGCACCCTTAGCGGGGGGAAACACAGATACGCAGTATTTT
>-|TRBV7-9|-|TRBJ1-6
CASSRGAGGAPYNSPLHF
TGTGCCAGCAGCAGAGGGGCGGGGGGGGCCCCCTATAATTCACCCCTCCACTTT
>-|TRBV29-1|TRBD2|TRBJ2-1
CSVVPPQRGNEQFF
TGCAGCGTTGTCCCACCCCAGCGGGGCAATGAGCAGTTCTTC
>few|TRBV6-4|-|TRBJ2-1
CASSDFRGEQFF
TGTGCCAGCAGTGACTTTAGGGGTGAGCAGTTCTTC
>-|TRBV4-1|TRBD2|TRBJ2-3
CASSQEIRLAGTDTQYF
TGCGCCAGCAGCCAAGAAATTCGGCTAGCGGGCACAGATACGCAGTATTTT
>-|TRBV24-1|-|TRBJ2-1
CATSDNSPPTHEQFF
TGTGCCACCAGTGATAATAGCCCCCCTACACATGAGCAGTTCTTC
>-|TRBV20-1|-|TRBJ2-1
CSARYAFGQFF
TGCAGTGCTAGATACGCCTTCGGGCAGTTCTTC
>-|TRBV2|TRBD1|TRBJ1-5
CASSVDRVDQPQHF
TGTGCCAGCAGTGTGGACAGGGTTGATCAGCCCCAGCATTTT
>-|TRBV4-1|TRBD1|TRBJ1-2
CASSQDNRGFYGYTF
TGCGCCAGCAGCCAAGATAACAGGGGTTTCTATGGCTACACCTTC
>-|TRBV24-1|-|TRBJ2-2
CATRPQANTGELFF
TGTGCCACCAGGCCCCAGGCGAACACCGGGGAGCTGTTTTTT
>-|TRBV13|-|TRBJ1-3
CASSGFSGGNTIYF
TGTGCCAGCAGCGGATTCTCGGGGGGAAACACCATATATTTT
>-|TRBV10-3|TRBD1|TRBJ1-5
CAISGDRESNQPQHF
TGTGCCATCAGTGGGGACAGGGAGAGCAATCAGCCCCAGCATTTT
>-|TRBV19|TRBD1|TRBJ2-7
CASSSSGTGGREQYF
TGTGCCAGTAGTTCCTCCGGGACAGGGGGTCGGGAGCAGTACTTC
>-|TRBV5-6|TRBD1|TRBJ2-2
CASSAQMWTGYTGELFF
TGTGCCAGCAGCGCGCAGATGTGGACAGGTTACACCGGGGAGCTGTTTTTT
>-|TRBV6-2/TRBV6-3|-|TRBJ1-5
CASSYPAGARGNQPQHF
TGTGCCAGCAGTTACCCAGCAGGGGCTCGGGGCAATCAGCCCCAGCATTTT
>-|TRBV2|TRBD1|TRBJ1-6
CASSVVGTGATANSPLHF
TGTGCCAGCAGTGTGGTGGGGACAGGGGCTACGGCCAATTCACCCCTCCACTTT
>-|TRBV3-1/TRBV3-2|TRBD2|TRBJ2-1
CASSRRGGYEQFF
TGTGCCAGCAGCCGGCGGGGGGGTTATGAGCAGTTCTTC
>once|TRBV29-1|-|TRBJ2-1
CSVDRDSPINEQFF
TGCAGCGTTGACCGGGACTCCCCAATCAATGAGCAGTTCTTC
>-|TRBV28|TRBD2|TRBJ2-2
CATLGLAGISTGELFF
TGTGCCACCCTGGGACTAGCGGGGATATCCACCGGGGAGCTGTTTTTT
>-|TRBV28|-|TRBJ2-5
CASSSDRRETQYF
TGTGCCAGCAGTTCAGACAGGCGAGAGACCCAGTACTTC
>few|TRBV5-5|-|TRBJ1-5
CASSPQGIGNQPQHF
TGTGCCAGCAGCCCGCAGGGTATAGGCAATCAGCCCCAGCATTTT
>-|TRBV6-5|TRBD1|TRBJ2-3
CASSYGYRGTDTQYF
TGTGCCAGCAGTTACGGCTACAGGGGAACAGATACGCAGTATTTT
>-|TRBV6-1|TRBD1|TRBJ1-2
CASSDSRGHNYGYTF
TGTGCCAGCAGTGATTCTAGGGGGCATAACTATGGCTACACCTTC
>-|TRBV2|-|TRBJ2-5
CASSSTGSVETQYF
TGTGCCAGCAGTTCCACCGGGAGTGTAGAGACCCAGTACTTC
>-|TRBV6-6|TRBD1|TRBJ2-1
CASSPRQGSYNEQFF
TGTGCCAGCAGTCCACGACAGGGTTCCTACAATGAGCAGTTCTTC
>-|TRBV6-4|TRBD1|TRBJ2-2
CASRNRQGADTGELFF
TGTGCCAGCAGAAACAGACAGGGGGCAGACACCGGGGAGCTGTTTTTT
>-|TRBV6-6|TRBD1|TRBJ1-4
CASSSYQGDEKLFF
TGTGCCAGCAGTTCTTACCAGGGGGATGAAAAACTGTTTTTT
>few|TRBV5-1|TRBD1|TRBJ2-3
CASTLQGAQGDTQYF
TGCGCCAGCACTCTTCAGGGGGCGCAGGGAGATACGCAGTATTTT
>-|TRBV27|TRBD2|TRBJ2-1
CASSLAPGAGGRHGEQFF
TGTGCCAGCAGTTTAGCCCCGGGGGCGGGGGGGCGTCACGGTGAGCAGTTCTTC
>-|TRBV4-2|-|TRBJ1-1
CASSQPAGGDPNTEAFF
TGTGCCAGCAGCCAGCCAGCGGGTGGGGATCCGAACACTGAAGCTTTCTTT
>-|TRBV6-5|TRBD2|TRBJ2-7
CASTLTWGGEQYF
TGTGCCAGCACCCTTACTTGGGGGGGCGAGCAGTACTTC
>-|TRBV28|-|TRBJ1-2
CASSLFAGIGYTF
TGTGCCAGCAGTTTATTTGCAGGGATTGGCTACACCTTC
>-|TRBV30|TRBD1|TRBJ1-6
CAWDRANSPLHF
TGTGCCTGGGACAGGGCAAATTCACCCCTCCACTTT
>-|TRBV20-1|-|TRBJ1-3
CSAGGRDTIYF
TGCAGTGCTGGGGGGAGGGACACCATATATTTT
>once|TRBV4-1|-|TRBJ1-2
CASSPAASGGENYGYTF
TGCGCCAGCAGCCCTGCCGCGTCCGGGGGGGAAAACTATGGCTACACCTTC
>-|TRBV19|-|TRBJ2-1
CASSTTGSSYNEQFF
TGTGCCAGTAGCACTACCGGGTCTTCCTACAATGAGCAGTTCTTC
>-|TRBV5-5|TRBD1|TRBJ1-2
CASSDSWAGGNLYGYTF
TGTGCCAGCAGCGACTCCTGGGCAGGGGGGAACCTCTATGGCTACACCTTC